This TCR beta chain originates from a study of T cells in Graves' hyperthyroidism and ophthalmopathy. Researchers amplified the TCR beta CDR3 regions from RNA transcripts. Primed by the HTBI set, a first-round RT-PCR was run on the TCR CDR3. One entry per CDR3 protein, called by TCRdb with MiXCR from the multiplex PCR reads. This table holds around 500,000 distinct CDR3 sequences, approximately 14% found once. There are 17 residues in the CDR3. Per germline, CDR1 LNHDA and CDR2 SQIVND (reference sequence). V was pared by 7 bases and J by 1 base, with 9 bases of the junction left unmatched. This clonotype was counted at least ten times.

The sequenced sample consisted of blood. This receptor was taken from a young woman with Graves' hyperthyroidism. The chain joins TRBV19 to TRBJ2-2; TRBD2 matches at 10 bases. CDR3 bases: TGTGCCAGTACCCCCACCGGACTAGCGGTGAACACCGGGGAGCTGTTTTTT. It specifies CASTPTGLAVNTGELFF. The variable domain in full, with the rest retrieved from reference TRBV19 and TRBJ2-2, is DGGITQSPKYLFRKEGQNVTLSCEQNLNHDAMYWYRQDPGQGLRLIYYSQIVNDFQKGDIAEGYSVSREKKESFPLTVTSAQKNPTAFYLCASTPTGLAVNTGELFFGEGSRLTVL.